The clone carrying this TCR beta chain was recorded at least ten times. Germline V gene data show CDR1 as MDHEN and CDR2 as SYDVKM. With 5 bases removed from V and 5 bases from J, the gap between germline ends came to 9 bases. CDR3 length equals 12 residues. This record belongs to a study of T cells in Graves' hyperthyroidism and ophthalmopathy. It was RNA transcripts that yielded the amplified TCR beta CDR3 regions. A first-round RT-PCR of the TCR CDR3 used the HTBI primer set. Each CDR3 protein is one row after TCRdb ran MiXCR on the multiplex PCR reads. The table includes 500,000 to 650,000 distinct CDR3 sequences, 14% detected once.

The sequence was collected from a woman in her 40s with Graves' hyperthyroidism. The sequencing input was blood. The chain joins TRBV28 to TRBJ2-5, with D unclear. CDR3: CASSPAVETQYF. In DNA form, the CDR3 reads TGTGCCAGCAGTCCCGCGGTTGAGACCCAGTACTTC.